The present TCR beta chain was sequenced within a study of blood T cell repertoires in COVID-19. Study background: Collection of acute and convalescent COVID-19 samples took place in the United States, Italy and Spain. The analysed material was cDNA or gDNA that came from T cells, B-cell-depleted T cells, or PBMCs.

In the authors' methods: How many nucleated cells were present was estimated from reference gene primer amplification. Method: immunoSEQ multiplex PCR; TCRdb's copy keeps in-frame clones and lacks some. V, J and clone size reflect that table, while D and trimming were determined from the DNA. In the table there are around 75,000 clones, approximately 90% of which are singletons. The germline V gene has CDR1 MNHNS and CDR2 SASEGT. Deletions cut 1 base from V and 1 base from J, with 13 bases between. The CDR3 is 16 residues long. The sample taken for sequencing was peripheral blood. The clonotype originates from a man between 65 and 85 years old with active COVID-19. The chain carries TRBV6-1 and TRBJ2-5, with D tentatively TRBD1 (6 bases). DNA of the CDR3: TGTGCCAGCAGTGAAGGCACGGACAGCACCCAAGAGACCCAGTACTTC. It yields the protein CASSEGTDSTQETQYF.